This T cell receptor beta chain is drawn from a study of graft-versus-host responses after intestinal transplantation. By its share, this clone is large. Study-wide findings and caveats: Association was observed between peak circulating GvH clone levels and early post-transplant HvG declines.

The CDR3 runs to 16 residues. The V end was cut by 2 bases, the J end by 2 bases, with 15 bases between. CDR1 and CDR2 (germline): MNHNY, SVGAGI (reference sequence). Once the reaction had ended, proliferating CFSE-low CD3+CD4+ and CD3+CD8+ responders were sorted. Measured with immunoSEQ multiplex PCR; TCRdb has only the in-frame clones, and not every one. The sample yields some 5,000 clones, roughly 30% seen once. V is TRBV6-6 and J is TRBJ1-1, with D tentatively TRBD1 (5 bases). This specimen was alloreactive CD4+ T cells from a mixed lymphocyte reaction culture, taken before transplantation. As to subset: CFSE-low proliferating T cells sorted from roughly 6-day pre-transplant mixed lymphocyte reaction (GvH or HvG direction). The clonotype comes from a human patient who was an organ donor for intestinal transplantation. The CDR3 sequence: CASSYPLIGQNTEAFF. DNA for the CDR3: TGTGCCAGCAGTTACCCCCTAATCGGACAAAACACTGAAGCTTTCTTT.